The TCR beta chain described here comes from a study of blood T cell repertoires in COVID-19 (TCRdb year 2020). Describing the broader study: Samples from collaborators originated in the United States, Italy and Spain and spanned both the acute and convalescent phases of COVID-19. The material from the prospective study consisted of cDNA or gDNA derived from T cells, B-cell-depleted T cells, or PBMCs. Subjects who had been exposed to COVID-19, were actively infected with it, or had recovered from it provided the deeply sampled blood TCRbeta repertoires that made up the dataset. The repertoires were released in a freely available public database intended as a resource for research on the immune response to SARS-CoV-2. The samples were drawn from the first 160 participants of the ongoing ImmuneRACE study and from 1,254 subjects provided by 6 global collaborators. The sample metadata nearly always contained a de-identified subject ID, COVID-19 status, age in years and sex. Where HLA class I and class II types were available, the types were taken from metadata supplied by the sample provider, not from assay-based typing.

CDR1 and CDR2, per the germline V gene, are SGHRS and YFSETQ. Its CDR3 holds 14 amino acids, cysteine through phenylalanine. The entry retains the CDR3 DNA only, 42 bases that are in frame from base 1. From V the trimming removes 7 bases and from J it removes 8 bases, while the gene matches leave 12 bases of the junction unaccounted for. Collaborating institutions collected whole blood in K2EDTA tubes following their own protocols. For TCRbeta analysis, collaborators shipped samples in one of three forms: frozen whole blood, isolated PBMCs, or DNA extracted from either of those sample types. TCRbeta CDR3 regions were amplified from genomic DNA using the immunoSEQ Assay, a bias-controlled multiplex PCR. Per the authors' processing: The number of nucleated cells in each sample was estimated from the amplification of reference gene primers within the assay. Sequence reads were collapsed and filtered to measure the absolute abundance of every unique TCRbeta CDR3 rearrangement. For each sample, productive Simpson clonality was calculated as the square root of Simpson's diversity index over productive rearrangements. TCRdb provides this immuneACCESS table in a form limited to in-frame rearrangements. Some clones are lacking; in checked studies, under half of them reflect an unresolved V gene, and why the rest are absent is not known. The V and J calls and clone size come from that table; D and trimming were worked out from the DNA. For this sample the table gives some 100,000 clones, of which around 85% were detected only once. The ten most abundant clones make up 1.5% to 2% of the sample.

What the study reported, not specific to this receptor: Clinical and demographic metadata were provided uncurated, with the amount varying by source and participant.

With regard to this clone: No cognate antigen has been identified for it. Base qualities are not provided; no much larger clone lies one nucleotide away.

The chain links TRBV5-1 with TRBJ1-1; the central 9 bases match TRBD1. The sequencing sample was made of peripheral blood. The origin of this receptor is a woman in her 70s with active or convalescent COVID-19. The CDR3 region: CASATTGGALEAFF. The nucleotide sequence is given as TGCGCCAGCGCGACCACAGGGGGCGCGTTAGAAGCTTTCTTT.